This T cell receptor (beta chain) was observed in a study of blood T cell repertoires in COVID-19. Study-wide background: The analysed material was cDNA or gDNA that came from T cells, B-cell-depleted T cells, or PBMCs.

Per the original methods: Scientists estimated how many nucleated cells there were by amplifying reference gene primers. TCRdb keeps only in-frame clones here, not all; method: immunoSEQ multiplex PCR. The D gene and trimming were derived from the DNA, and the V and J assignments and clone size from that table. The sample yields about 400,000 clones, more than 70% seen once. V lost 6 bases to trimming and J lost 4 bases, with 16 bases between them. CDR1 and CDR2 (germline): MNHNY, SVGAGI (reference sequence). This CDR3 contains 15 residues. V gene TRBV6-6 combines with J gene TRBJ1-5, with D tentatively TRBD1 (6 bases). The origin of this receptor is a man aged 40-50 years with acute or convalescent COVID-19. The sequencing sample was made of peripheral blood. The CDR3 nucleotides are TGTGCCAGCAGCCCCAGGGCAGGGGAAAATCAGCCCCAGCATTTT. It translates to CASSPRAGENQPQHF.